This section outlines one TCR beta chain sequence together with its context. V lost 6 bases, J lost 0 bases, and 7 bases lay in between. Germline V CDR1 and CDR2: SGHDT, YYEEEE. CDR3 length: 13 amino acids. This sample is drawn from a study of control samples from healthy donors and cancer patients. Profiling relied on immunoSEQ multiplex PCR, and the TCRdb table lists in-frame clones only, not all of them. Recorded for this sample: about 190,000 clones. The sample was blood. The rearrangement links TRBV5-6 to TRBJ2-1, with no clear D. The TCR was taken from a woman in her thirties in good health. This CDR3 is CASKDISYNEQFF. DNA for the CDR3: TGTGCCAGCAAAGACATCTCCTACAATGAGCAGTTCTTC.